These T cell receptor beta chains were read from a single sample in a study of shared clonotypes between healthy human individuals. Method: immunoSEQ multiplex PCR; TCRdb's copy keeps in-frame clones and lacks some. The sample lists about 2.3 million clones, approximately 90% occurring once. The source material was naive CD4+ T cells from PBMCs. These receptors were taken from a man younger than 35 in good health. Some clones in this sample may be carry-over from other donors' samples. The CDR3 runs from the conserved cysteine through the conserved F or W.

length: 15
V: TRBV7-9
CDR3: CASKRGRGLEETQYF

length: 13
V: TRBV27
CDR3: CASSFLGRETQYF

length: 18
V: TRBV5-1
CDR3: CASSLGTSGIGLTDTQYF

length: 17
V: TRBV15
CDR3: CATSRDHRTGAWAEAFF

length: 14
V: TRBV19
CDR3: CASSGDVGYNEQFF

length: 14
V: TRBV30
CDR3: CAWSVSGRVDTQYF

length: 11
V: TRBV28
CDR3: CASRSQGRAFF

length: 15
V: TRBV27
CDR3: CASSLWSGGGSGYTF

length: 14
V: TRBV5-1
CDR3: CASSFQGPSYEQYF

length: 16
V: TRBV28
CDR3: CASSGTSGYSYNEQFF

length: 15
V: TRBV19
CDR3: CASSRDRITGNTIYF

length: 14
V: TRBV5-1
CDR3: CASSRVEGSYEQYF

length: 16
V: TRBV9
CDR3: CASSFGTSGMGGTQYF

length: 12
V: TRBV5-1
CDR3: CASSEGQETQYF

length: 18
V: TRBV12-1
CDR3: CASSFGTSGRALLGEQFF

length: 13
V: TRBV30
CDR3: CASIRTGDYGYTF

length: 13
V: TRBV2
CDR3: CASRPRGHTEAFF

length: 14
V: TRBV7-8
CDR3: CASSLGQDNSPLHF

length: 12
V: TRBV28
CDR3: CASSPPGLPQYF

length: 14
V: TRBV7-2
CDR3: CASSHPPRFHEQFF

length: 14
V: TRBV2
CDR3: CATRDRVGNSPLHF

length: 15
V: TRBV4-3
CDR3: CASSQVFRGYNEQFF

length: 13
V: TRBV11-2
CDR3: CASSLQGFYGYTF